This paragraph reports one T cell receptor beta chain. Germline CDR1 is SEHNR and CDR2 is FQNEAQ (reference sequence). The CDR3 extends over 15 amino acids. V gave up 7 bases and J gave up 4 bases, with 19 bases separating them. These data originate in a study of blood T cell repertoires in COVID-19. Overall study context: Material from acute and convalescent COVID-19 was sourced from the United States, Italy and Spain. Sample material is recorded as cDNA or gDNA derived from T cells, B-cell-depleted T cells, or PBMCs.

In the authors' methods: Quantification of nucleated cells was approximated via reference gene primer amplification. Libraries were prepared by immunoSEQ multiplex PCR; TCRdb keeps only in-frame clonotypes and omits some of them. V and J calls and clone size follow that table, whereas D and trimming were derived from the DNA. The sample includes about 250,000 clones, roughly nine tenths of them seen just once. This receptor was taken from a man in his late teens or twenties with active or convalescent COVID-19. Material for sequencing was peripheral blood. The chain links TRBV7-9 to TRBJ2-5, with TRBD2 as a possible D gene (7 bases). This CDR3 reads CASTPRGAEAETQYF. CDR3 sequence (DNA): TGTGCCAGCACCCCTCGGGGGGCGGAGGCAGAGACCCAGTACTTC.